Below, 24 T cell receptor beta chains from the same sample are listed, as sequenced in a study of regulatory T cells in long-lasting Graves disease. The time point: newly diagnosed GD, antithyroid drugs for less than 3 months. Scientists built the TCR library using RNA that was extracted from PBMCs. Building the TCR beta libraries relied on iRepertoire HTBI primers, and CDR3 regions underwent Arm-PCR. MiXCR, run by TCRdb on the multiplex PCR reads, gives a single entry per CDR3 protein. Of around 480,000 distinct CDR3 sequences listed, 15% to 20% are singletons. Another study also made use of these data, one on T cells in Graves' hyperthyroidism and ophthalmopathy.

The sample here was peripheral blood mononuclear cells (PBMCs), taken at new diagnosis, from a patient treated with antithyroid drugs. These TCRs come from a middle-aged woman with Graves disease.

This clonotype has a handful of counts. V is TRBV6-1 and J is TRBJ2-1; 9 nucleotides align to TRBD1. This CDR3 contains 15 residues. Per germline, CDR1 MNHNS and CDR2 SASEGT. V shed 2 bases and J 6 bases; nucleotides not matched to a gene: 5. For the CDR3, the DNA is TGTGCCAGCAGTGAACCGGGACAGGGTCGCAATGAGCAGTTCTTC. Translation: CASSEPGQGRNEQFF.

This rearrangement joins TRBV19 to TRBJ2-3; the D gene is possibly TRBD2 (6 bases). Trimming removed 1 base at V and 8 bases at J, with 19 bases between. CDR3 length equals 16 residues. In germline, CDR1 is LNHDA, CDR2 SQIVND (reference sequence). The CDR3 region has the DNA TGTGCCAGTAGTATAGGGCCGGGACTCTCTCCTGGTACGCAGTATTTT. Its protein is CASSIGPGLSPGTQYF.

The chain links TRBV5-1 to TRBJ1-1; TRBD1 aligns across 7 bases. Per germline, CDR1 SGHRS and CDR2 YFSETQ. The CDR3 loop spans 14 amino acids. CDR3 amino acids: CAKRDSDMNTEAFF. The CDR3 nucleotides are TGCGCGAAACGGGACAGTGACATGAACACTGAAGCTTTCTTT.

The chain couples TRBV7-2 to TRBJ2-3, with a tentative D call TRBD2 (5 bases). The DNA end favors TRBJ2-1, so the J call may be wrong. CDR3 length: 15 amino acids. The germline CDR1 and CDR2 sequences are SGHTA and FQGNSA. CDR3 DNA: TGTGCCAGCAGCCAATTGTCGGGGAGTTGGGATAAGCAGTTCTTC. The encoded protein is CASSQLSGSWDKQFF.

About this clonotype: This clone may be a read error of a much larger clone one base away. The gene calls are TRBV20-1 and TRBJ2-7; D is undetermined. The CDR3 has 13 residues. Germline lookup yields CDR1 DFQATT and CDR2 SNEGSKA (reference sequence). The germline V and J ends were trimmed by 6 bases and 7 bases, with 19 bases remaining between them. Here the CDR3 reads CSASLLYYNEQYF. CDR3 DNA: TGCAGTGCAAGCCTTTTGTACTACAATGAGCAGTACTTC.

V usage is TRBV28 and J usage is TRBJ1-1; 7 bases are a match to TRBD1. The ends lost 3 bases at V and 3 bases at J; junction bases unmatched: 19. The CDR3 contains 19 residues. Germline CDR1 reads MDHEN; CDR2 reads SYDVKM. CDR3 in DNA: TGTGCCAGCAGTTTCCCCGGACGACAGGGAGGCAGGAGGGACACTGAAGCTTTCTTT. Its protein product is CASSFPGRQGGRRDTEAFF.

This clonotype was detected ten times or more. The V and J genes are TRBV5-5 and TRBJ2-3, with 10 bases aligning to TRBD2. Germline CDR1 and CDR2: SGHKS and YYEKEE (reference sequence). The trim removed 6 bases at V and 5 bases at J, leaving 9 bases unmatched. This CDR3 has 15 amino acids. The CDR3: CASILSGGIGDTQYF. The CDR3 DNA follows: TGTGCCAGCATCCTTAGCGGGGGGATCGGAGATACGCAGTATTTT.

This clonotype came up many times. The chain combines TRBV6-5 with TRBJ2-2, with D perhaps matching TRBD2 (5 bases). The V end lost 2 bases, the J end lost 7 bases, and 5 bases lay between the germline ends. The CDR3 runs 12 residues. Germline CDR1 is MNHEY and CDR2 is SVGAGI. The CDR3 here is CASSYGSGELFF. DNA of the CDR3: TGTGCCAGCAGTTACGGGAGCGGGGAGCTGTTTTTT.

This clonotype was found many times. CDR3 DNA: TGTGCCAGCAGTTCCCCGAGAAGGGAGAGCACAGATACGCAGTATTTT. It codes for CASSSPRRESTDTQYF. This chain uses TRBV6-5 with TRBJ2-3, with D tentatively TRBD2 (5 bases). CDR1 is MNHEY, CDR2 SVGAGI, per germline. The CDR3 is made up of 16 amino acids. Between the trimmed V and J ends, which lost 4 bases and 0 bases, there was a span of 14 bases.

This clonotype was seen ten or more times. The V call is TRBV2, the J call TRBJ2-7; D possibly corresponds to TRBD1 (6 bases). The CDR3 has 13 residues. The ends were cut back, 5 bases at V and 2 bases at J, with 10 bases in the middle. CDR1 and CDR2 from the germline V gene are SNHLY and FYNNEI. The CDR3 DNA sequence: TGTGCCAGCAGTTACAGGGTTACCTACGAGCAGTACTTC. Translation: CASSYRVTYEQYF.

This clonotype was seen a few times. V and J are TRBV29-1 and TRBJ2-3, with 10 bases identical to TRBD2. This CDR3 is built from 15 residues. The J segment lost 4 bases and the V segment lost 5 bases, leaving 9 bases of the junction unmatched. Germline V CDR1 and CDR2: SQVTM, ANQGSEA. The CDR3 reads CSVWERGGGSDTQYF. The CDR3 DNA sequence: TGCAGCGTTTGGGAGCGGGGGGGCGGGTCAGATACGCAGTATTTT.

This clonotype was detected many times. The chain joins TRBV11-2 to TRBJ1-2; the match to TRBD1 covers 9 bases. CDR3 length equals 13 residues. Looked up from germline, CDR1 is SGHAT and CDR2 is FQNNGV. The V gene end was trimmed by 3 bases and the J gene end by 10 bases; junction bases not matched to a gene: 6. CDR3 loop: CASSLGTGQVYTF. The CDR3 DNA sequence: TGTGCCAGCAGCTTGGGGACAGGGCAAGTCTACACCTTC.

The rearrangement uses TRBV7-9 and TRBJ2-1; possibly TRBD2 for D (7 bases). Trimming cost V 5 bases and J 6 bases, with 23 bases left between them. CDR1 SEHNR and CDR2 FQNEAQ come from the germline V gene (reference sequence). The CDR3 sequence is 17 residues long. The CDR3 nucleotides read TGTGCCAGCAGCGATAGGGGGGGGCTGACAAGGGGCAATGAGCAGTTCTTC. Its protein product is CASSDRGGLTRGNEQFF.

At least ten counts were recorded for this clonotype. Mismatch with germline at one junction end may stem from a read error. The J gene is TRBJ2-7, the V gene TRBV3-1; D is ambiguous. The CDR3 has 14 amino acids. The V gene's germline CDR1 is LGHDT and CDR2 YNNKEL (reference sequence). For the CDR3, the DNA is TGTGCCAGCAGCCTGGGCCTCAGCTCCTACGAACAGTACTTC. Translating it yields CASSLGLSSYEQYF.

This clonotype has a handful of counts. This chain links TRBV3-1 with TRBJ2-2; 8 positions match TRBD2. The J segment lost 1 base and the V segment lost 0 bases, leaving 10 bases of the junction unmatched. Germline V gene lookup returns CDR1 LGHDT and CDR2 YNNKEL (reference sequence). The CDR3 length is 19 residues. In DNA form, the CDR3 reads TGTGCCAGCAGCCAAGAAGATAGTAGGACTAGCTGGAACACCGGGGAGCTGTTTTTT. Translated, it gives CASSQEDSRTSWNTGELFF.

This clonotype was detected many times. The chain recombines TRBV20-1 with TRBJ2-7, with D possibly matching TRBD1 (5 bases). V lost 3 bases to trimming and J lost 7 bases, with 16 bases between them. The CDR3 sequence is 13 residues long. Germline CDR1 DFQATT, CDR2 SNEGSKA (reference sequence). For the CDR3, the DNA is TGCAGTGCTAGCTTGTCCTCGAAGGGGGAGCAGTACTTC. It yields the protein CSASLSSKGEQYF.

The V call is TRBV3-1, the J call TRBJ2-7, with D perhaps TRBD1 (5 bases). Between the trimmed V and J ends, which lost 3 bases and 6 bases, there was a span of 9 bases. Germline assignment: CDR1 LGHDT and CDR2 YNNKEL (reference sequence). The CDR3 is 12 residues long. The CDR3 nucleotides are TGTGCCAGCAGCCAGGGCAGGGCCGAGCAGTACTTC. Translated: CASSQGRAEQYF.

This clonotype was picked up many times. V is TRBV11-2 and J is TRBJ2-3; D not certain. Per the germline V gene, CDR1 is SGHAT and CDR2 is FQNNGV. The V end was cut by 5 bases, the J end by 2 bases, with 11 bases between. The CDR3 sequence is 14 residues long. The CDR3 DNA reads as TGTGCCAGCAGCCTCCCGGCCTCCACAGATACGCAGTATTTT. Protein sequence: CASSLPASTDTQYF.

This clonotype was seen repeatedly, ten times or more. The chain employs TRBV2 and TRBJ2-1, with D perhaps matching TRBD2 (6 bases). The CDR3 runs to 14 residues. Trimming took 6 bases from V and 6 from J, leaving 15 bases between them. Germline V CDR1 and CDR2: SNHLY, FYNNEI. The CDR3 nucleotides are TGTGCCAGCAGCGGACTACTAACTGTCAATGAGCAGTTCTTC. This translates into CASSGLLTVNEQFF.

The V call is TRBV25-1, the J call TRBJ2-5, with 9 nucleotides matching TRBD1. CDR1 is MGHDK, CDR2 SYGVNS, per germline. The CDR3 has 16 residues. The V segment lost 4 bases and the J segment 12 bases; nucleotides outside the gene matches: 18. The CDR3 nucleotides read TGTGCCAGCAGTGCAGCTGGGGGACAGGGAGTTGGGTTGGAGTACTTC. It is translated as CASSAAGGQGVGLEYF.

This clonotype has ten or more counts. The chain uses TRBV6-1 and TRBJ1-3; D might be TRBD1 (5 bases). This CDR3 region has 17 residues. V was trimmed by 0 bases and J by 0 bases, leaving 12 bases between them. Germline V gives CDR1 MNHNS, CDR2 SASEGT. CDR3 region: CASSEAHRTASGNTIYF. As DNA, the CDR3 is TGTGCCAGCAGTGAAGCGCACAGGACGGCCTCTGGAAACACCATATATTTT.

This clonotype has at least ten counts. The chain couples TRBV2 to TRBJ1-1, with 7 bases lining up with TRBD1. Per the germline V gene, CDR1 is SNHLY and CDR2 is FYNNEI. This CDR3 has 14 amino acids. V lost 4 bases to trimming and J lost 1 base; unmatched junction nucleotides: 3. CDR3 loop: CASSADRENTEAFF. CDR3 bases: TGTGCCAGCAGTGCTGACAGGGAGAACACTGAAGCTTTCTTT. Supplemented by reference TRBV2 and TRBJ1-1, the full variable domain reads EPEVTQTPSHQVTQMGQEVILRCVPISNHLYFYWYRQILGQKVEFLVSFYNNEISEKSEIFDDQFSVERPDGSNFTLKIRSTKLEDSAMYFCASSADRENTEAFFGQGTRLTVV.

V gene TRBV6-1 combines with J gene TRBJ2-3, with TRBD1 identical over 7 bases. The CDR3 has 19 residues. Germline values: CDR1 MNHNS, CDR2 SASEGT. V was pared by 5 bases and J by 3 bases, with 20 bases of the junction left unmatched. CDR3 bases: TGTGCCAGCAGTCTCCCGACAGGGTTTGAGGTCTCGTCAACAGATACGCAGTATTTT. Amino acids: CASSLPTGFEVSSTDTQYF.

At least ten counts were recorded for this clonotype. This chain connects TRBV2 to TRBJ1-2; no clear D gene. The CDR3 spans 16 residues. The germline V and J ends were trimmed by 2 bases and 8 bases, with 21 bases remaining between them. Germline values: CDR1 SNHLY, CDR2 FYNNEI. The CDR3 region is CASSENPPYIQQGYTF. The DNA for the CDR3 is TGTGCCAGCAGTGAAAATCCCCCCTACATCCAGCAAGGCTACACCTTC.